These 10 T cell receptor beta chains were sequenced from one sample in a study of vaccination and CD4 T cells after COVID-19. With the Oncomine TCR Beta short-read assay, DNA from cultured CD4+ T cells was sequenced. One entry per CDR3 protein, called by TCRdb with MiXCR from the PCR reads. The sample lists over 9,000 distinct CDR3 sequences; 66% were seen once. Treatment indicated: 10-day PBMC culture with coronavirus spike peptide pools or control peptides (ViraFEST assay). These receptors have no identified antigens. The sequenced sample consisted of CD4+ T cells from blood, cultured in vitro. These receptors all come from a human donor who had recovered from COVID-19.

The gene calls are TRBV20-1 and TRBJ1-4; D possibly corresponds to TRBD1 (5 bases). Germline values: CDR1 DFQATT, CDR2 SNEGSKA (reference sequence). Deletions cut 0 bases from V and 6 bases from J, with 14 bases between. This CDR3 spans 15 amino acids. CDR3 amino acids: CSARDQGRSDEKLFF. The CDR3 DNA reads TGCAGTGCTAGAGATCAGGGCAGATCGGATGAAAAACTGTTTTTT.

This clonotype showed up just a few times. This chain links TRBV10-3 with TRBJ1-1; a possible D gene is TRBD1 (6 bases). CDR1 ENHRY and CDR2 SYGVKD come from the germline V gene. Trimming removed 8 bases at V and 7 bases at J, with 17 bases between. This CDR3 is built from 13 residues. The CDR3 loop reads CAIGVAGALEAFF. CDR3 in DNA: TGTGCCATCGGTGTAGCAGGGGCCCTTGAAGCTTTCTTT.

This chain connects TRBV25-1 to TRBJ2-2; perhaps TRBD1 as D (5 bases). The CDR3 is made up of 13 amino acids. The ends were cut back, 6 bases at V and 6 bases at J, with 11 bases in the middle. Germline CDR1 is MGHDK and CDR2 is SYGVNS. CDR3 sequence reads: CASRGEGAGELFF. CDR3 nucleotides: TGTGCCAGCAGGGGTGAAGGGGCCGGGGAGCTGTTTTTT.

This chain links TRBV6-1 with TRBJ2-7; D uncertain. This CDR3 comprises 14 residues. CDR1 is MNHNS, CDR2 SASEGT, per germline. Trimming removed 4 bases at V and 3 bases at J, with 13 bases between. The CDR3 DNA follows: TGTGCCAGCAGTGTAATCCTAGTTGACTACGAGCAGTACTTC. Protein product: CASSVILVDYEQYF.

The genes are TRBV25-1 and TRBJ1-6; TRBD1 agrees at 10 bases. V lost 7 bases and J lost 7; bases outside the gene matches: 10. The CDR3 is 16 residues long. Looked up from germline, CDR1 is MGHDK and CDR2 is SYGVNS. The CDR3 region has the DNA TGTGCCAGCAACTCCCGGAGACAGGGGGCGAATTCACCCCTCCACTTT. Protein: CASNSRRQGANSPLHF.

The count of this clonotype is one. A read error may account for a junction end that differs from germline. The chain is built from TRBV6-5 and TRBJ2-2; the D gene is possibly TRBD1 (6 bases). Germline lookup yields CDR1 MNHEY and CDR2 SVGAGI. The length of the CDR3 is 13 residues. CDR3 region: CASSNSGVGELFF. Here the CDR3 DNA reads TGTGCCAGCAGTAACTCAGGGGTGGGGGAGCTGTTTTTT.

By frequency in the sample, this clonotype is large. The DNA of the CDR3 is TGTGCCACTACCAACAGGGAAATCACAGATACGCAGTATTTT. Translated: CATTNREITDTQYF. This chain links TRBV10-3 with TRBJ2-3; D possibly corresponds to TRBD1 (6 bases). Between the trimmed V and J ends, which lost 10 bases and 2 bases, there was a span of 16 bases. The CDR3 is 14 amino acids. The V gene's germline CDR1 is ENHRY and CDR2 SYGVKD.

On this clonotype: One end of the junction does not line up with germline, which may come from a read error. This chain uses TRBV10-2 with TRBJ1-5; D is undetermined. The germline V gene has CDR1 WSHSY and CDR2 SAAADI. This CDR3 has 15 residues. CDR3 in DNA: TGTGCCAGCAGCGCTCTCGGGGTGGGAAGCCAGCCCCAGCATTTT. Its protein product is CASSALGVGSQPQHF.

The chain is built from TRBV15 and TRBJ1-3; D is perhaps TRBD1 (6 bases). The CDR3 covers 15 residues. Germline V gene lookup returns CDR1 LNHNV and CDR2 YYDKDF (reference sequence). V was cut by 3 bases and J by 9 bases, with 18 bases left in between. The CDR3 nucleotides are TGTGCCACCAGCAGGGGGGACACGGTCGCGCGCACCATATATTTT. Translated, it gives CATSRGDTVARTIYF.

This clonotype was seen a single time. The V gene is TRBV12-3 or TRBV12-4, the J gene TRBJ1-2; D gene uncertain. The CDR3 contains 9 residues. Between the trimmed V and J ends, which lost 6 bases and 8 bases, there was a span of 4 bases. The CDR3 loop reads CASSPGYTF. For the CDR3, the DNA is TGTGCCAGCAGCCCCGGCTACACCTTC.